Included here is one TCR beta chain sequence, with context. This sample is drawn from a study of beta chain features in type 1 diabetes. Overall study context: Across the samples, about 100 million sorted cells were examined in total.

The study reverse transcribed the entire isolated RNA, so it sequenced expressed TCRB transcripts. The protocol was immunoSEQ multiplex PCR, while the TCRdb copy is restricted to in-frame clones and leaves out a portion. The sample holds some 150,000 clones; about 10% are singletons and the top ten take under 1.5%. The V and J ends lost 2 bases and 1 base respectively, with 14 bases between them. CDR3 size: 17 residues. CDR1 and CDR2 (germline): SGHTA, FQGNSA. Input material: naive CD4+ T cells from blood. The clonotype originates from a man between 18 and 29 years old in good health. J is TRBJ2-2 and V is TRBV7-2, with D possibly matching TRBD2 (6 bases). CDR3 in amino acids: CASSLPHWRGNTGELFF. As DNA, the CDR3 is TGTGCCAGCAGCTTACCCCACTGGCGGGGGAACACCGGGGAGCTGTTTTTT.